This TCR beta chain comes out of a study of blood T cell repertoires in COVID-19. Looking at the study overall: Sample material is recorded as cDNA or gDNA derived from T cells, B-cell-depleted T cells, or PBMCs.

The authors' processing: Amplification from reference gene primers served as the basis for estimated nucleated cell counts. Only in-frame clones appear in the TCRdb table, and some are missing; sequencing was by immunoSEQ multiplex PCR. Clone size and V and J calls were adopted from that table, with D and trimming inferred from the DNA. The sample carries around 200,000 clones, approximately 85% recorded once. This CDR3 comprises 15 residues. The ends were cut back, 2 bases at V and 8 bases at J, with 18 bases in the middle. Germline values: CDR1 KGHSH, CDR2 LQKENI. This TCR came from a woman over 75 with acute or convalescent COVID-19. This chain uses TRBV18 with TRBJ1-2; tentative D call: TRBD1 (5 bases). Sequenced input: peripheral blood. The CDR3 DNA is TGTGCCAGCTCACCAACGGACTACAGGCTATGGGGCTACACCTTC. This translates into CASSPTDYRLWGYTF.